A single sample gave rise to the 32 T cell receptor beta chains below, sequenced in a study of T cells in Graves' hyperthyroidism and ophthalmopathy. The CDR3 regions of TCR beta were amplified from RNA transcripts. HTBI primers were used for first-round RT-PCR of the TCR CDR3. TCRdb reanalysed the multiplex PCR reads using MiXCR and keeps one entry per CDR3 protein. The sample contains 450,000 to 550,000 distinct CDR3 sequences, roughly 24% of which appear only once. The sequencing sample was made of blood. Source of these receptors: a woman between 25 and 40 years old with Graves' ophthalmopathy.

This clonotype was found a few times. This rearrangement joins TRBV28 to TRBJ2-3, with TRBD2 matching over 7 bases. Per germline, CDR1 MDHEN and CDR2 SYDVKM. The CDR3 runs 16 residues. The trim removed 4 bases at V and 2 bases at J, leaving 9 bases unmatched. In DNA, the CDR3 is TGTGCCAGCAGTTCGGCGGAGGCGGGGGTCACAGATACGCAGTATTTT. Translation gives CASSSAEAGVTDTQYF.

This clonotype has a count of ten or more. The CDR3 coding sequence is TGCAGTGTGCGAACCCAGGACGTCTCCTACGAGCAGTACTTC. As protein: CSVRTQDVSYEQYF. This chain joins TRBV20-1 and TRBJ2-7, with D unresolved. Germline V gives CDR1 DFQATT, CDR2 SNEGSKA (reference sequence). Trimming shortened V by 7 bases and J by 0 bases, and 16 bases separated the two germline ends. This CDR3 region has 14 residues.

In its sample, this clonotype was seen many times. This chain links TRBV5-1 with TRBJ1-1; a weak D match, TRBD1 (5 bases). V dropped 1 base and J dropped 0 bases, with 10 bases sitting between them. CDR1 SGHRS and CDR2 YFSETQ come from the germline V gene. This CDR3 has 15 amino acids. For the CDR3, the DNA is TGCGCCAGCAGCTTGAGTAAGGACATGAACACTGAAGCTTTCTTT. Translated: CASSLSKDMNTEAFF.

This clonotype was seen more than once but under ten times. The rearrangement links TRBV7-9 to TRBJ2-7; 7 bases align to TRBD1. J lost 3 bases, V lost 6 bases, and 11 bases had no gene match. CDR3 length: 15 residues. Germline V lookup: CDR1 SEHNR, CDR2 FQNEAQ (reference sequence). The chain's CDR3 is CASSNLRDRHYEQYF. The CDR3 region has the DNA TGTGCCAGCAGTAACCTCCGGGACAGACACTACGAGCAGTACTTC.

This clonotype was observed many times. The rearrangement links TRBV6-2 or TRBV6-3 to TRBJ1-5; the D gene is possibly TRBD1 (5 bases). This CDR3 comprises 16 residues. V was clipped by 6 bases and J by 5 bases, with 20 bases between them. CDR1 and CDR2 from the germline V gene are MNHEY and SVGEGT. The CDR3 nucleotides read TGTGCCAGCAGCCTAGAGGGGAGACCGGGGTATCAGCCCCAGCATTTT. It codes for CASSLEGRPGYQPQHF.

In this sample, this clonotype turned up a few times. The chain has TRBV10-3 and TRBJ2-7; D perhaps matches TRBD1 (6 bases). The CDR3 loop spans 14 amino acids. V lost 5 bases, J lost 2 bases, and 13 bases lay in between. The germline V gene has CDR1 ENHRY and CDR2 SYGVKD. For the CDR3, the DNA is TGTGCCATCAGTATAAAACAGGGAGCCTACGAGCAGTACTTC. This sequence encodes CAISIKQGAYEQYF.

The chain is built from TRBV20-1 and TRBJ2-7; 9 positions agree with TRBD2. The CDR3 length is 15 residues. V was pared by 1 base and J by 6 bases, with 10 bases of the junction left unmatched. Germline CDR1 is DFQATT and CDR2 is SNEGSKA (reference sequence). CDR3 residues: CSARGFAGGPGEQYF. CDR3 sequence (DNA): TGCAGTGCTAGAGGATTTGCGGGAGGGCCGGGCGAGCAGTACTTC.

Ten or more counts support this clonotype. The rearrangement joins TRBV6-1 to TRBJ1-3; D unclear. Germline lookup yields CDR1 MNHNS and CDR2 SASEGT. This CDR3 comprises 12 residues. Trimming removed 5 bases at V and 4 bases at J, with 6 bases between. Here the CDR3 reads CASSQQGNTIYF. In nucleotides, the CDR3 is TGTGCCAGCAGTCAGCAGGGAAACACCATATATTTT.

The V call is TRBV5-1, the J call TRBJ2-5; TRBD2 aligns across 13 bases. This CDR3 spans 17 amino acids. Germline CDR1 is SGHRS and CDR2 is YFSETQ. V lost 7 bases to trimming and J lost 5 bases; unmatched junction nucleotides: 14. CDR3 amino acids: CASGPSRLAGGMETQYF. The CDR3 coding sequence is TGCGCCAGCGGCCCCAGTCGACTAGCGGGAGGTATGGAGACCCAGTACTTC.

Here the CDR3 reads CSAKGATGNTEAFF. CDR3 DNA: TGCAGTGCAAAGGGGGCGACGGGGAACACTGAAGCTTTCTTT. The chain uses TRBV20-1 and TRBJ1-1; 7 bases agree with TRBD1. Trimming took 6 bases from V and 1 from J; bases not matched to a gene: 8. The germline CDR1 and CDR2 sequences are DFQATT and SNEGSKA (reference sequence). CDR3 length equals 14 residues.

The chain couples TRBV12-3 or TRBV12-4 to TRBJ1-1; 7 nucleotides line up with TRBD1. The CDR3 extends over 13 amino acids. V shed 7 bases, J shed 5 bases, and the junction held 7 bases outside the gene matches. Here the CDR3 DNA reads TGTGCCAGCACCTACAGGGGCGGAACTGAAGCTTTCTTT. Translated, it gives CASTYRGGTEAFF.

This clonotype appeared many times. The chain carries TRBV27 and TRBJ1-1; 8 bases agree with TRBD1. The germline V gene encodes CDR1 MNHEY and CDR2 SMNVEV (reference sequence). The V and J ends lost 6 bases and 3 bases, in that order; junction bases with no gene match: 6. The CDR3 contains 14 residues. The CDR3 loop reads CASSRTGRDTEAFF. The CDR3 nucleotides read TGTGCCAGCAGCCGGACAGGGCGGGACACTGAAGCTTTCTTT.

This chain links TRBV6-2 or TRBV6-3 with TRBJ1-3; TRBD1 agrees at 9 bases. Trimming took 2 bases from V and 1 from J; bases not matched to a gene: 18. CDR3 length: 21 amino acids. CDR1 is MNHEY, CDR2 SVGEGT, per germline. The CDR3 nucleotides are TGTGCCAGCAGTTACACACCGGGACAGGGTTCTCCGGACCCGTCTGGAAACACCATATATTTT. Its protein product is CASSYTPGQGSPDPSGNTIYF.

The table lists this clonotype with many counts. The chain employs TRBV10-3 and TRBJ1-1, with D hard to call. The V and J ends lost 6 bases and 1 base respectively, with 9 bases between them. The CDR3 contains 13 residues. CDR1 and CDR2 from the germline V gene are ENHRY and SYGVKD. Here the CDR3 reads CAISPIGNTEAFF. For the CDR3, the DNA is TGTGCCATCAGCCCAATAGGGAACACTGAAGCTTTCTTT.

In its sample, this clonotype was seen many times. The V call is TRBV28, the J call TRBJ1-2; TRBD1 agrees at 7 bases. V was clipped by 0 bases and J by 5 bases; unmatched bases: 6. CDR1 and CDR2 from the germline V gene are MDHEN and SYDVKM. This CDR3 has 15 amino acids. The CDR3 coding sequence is TGTGCCAGCAGTTTATGGAAGGGGGCCGGGTATGGCTACACCTTC. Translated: CASSLWKGAGYGYTF.

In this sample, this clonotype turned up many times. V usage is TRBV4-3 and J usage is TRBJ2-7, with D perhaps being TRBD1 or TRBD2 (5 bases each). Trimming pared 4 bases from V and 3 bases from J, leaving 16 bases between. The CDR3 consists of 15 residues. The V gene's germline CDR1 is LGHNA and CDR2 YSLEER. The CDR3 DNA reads TGCGCCAGCAGCCTCACCCGGGACGGGTACTACGAGCAGTACTTC. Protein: CASSLTRDGYYEQYF.

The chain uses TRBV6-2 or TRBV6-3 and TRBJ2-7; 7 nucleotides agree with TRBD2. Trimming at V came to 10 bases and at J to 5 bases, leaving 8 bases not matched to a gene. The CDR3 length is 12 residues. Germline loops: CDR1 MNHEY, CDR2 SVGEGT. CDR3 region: CAISGDVDEQYF. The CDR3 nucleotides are TGTGCCATCAGCGGGGACGTGGACGAGCAGTACTTC.

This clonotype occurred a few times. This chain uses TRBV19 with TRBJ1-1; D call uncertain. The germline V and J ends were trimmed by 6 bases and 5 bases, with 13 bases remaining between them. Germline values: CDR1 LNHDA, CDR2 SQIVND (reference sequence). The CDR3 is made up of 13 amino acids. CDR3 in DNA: TGTGCCAGTAGCGCTGAACCCCAAACTGAAGCTTTCTTT. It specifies CASSAEPQTEAFF.

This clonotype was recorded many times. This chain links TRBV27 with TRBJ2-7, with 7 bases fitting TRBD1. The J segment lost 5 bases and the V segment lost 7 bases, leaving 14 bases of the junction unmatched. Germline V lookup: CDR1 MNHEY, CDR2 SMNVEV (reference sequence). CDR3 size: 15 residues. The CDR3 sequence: CASTARGGASDEQYF. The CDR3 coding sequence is TGTGCCAGCACCGCCCGAGGGGGCGCGTCCGACGAGCAGTACTTC.

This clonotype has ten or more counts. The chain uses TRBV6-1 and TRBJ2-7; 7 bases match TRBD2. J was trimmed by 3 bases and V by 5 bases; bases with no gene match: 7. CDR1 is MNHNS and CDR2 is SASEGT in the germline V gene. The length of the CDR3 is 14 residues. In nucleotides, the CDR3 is TGTGCCAGCAGTAATCCGGGAGGTGGCTACGAGCAGTACTTC. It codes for CASSNPGGGYEQYF.

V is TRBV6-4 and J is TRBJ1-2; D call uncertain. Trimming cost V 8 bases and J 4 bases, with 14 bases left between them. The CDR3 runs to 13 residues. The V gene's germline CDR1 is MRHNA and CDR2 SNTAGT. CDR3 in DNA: TGTGCCAGCCACCGTGGAGCTGTCTATGGCTACACCTTC. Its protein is CASHRGAVYGYTF.

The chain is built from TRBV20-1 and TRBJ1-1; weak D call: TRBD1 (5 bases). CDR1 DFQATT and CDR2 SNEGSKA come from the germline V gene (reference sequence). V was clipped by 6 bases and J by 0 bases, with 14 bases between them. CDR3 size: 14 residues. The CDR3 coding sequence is TGCAGTGCCCAGCAGGGCACTCTGAACACTGAAGCTTTCTTT. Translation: CSAQQGTLNTEAFF.

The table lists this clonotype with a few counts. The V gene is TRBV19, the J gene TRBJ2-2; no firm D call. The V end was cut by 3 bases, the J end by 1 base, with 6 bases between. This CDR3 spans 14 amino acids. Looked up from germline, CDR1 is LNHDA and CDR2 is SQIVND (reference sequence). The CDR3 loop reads CASSIVQNTGELFF. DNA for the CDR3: TGTGCCAGTAGTATCGTACAGAACACCGGGGAGCTGTTTTTT.

DNA for the CDR3: TGTGCCAGTAAAGCAATGGGAAATCAGCCCCAGCATTTT. This codes for CASKAMGNQPQHF. The chain has TRBV19 and TRBJ1-5; D unclear. Germline V lookup: CDR1 LNHDA, CDR2 SQIVND (reference sequence). The germline V and J ends were trimmed by 7 bases and 4 bases, with 11 bases remaining between them. This CDR3 has 13 amino acids.

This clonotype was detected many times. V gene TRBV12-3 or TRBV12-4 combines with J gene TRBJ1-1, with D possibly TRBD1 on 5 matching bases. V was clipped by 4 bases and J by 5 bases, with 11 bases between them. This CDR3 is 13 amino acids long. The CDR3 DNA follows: TGTGCCAGCAGTTCGGGGGGAGTTACTGAAGCTTTCTTT. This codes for CASSSGGVTEAFF.

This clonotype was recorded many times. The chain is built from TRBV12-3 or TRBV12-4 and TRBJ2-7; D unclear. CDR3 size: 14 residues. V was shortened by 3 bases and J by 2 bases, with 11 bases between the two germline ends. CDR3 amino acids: CASSFTHSPYEQYF. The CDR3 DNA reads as TGTGCCAGCAGTTTTACCCACAGCCCCTACGAGCAGTACTTC.

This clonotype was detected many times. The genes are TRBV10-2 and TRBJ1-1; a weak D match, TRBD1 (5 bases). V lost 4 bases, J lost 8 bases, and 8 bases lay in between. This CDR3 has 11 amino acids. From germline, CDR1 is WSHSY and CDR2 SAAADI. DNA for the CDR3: TGCGCCAGCAGTGTCCAGGGAGAAGCTTTCTTT. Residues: CASSVQGEAFF.

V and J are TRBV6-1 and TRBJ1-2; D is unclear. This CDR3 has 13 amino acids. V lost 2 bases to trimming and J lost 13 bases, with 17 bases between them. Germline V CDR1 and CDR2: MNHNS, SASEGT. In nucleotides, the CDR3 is TGTGCCAGCAGTGAACGAGACGCCCAGCCCAGCACCTTC. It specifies CASSERDAQPSTF.

CDR3 sequence: CASSSYNRDRDEQYF. CDR3 bases: TGTGCCAGCAGTTCTTACAACCGGGACAGAGACGAGCAGTACTTC. The rearrangement links TRBV28 to TRBJ2-7; 7 positions agree with TRBD1. The ends lost 4 bases at V and 5 bases at J; junction bases unmatched: 11. The germline V gene has CDR1 MDHEN and CDR2 SYDVKM. The CDR3 length is 15 residues.

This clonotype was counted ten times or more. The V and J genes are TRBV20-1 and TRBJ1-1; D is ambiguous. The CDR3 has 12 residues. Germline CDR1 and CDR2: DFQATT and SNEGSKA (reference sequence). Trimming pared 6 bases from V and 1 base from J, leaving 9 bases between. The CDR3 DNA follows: TGCAGTGCCCAAAACAGGAACACTGAAGCTTTCTTT. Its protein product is CSAQNRNTEAFF.

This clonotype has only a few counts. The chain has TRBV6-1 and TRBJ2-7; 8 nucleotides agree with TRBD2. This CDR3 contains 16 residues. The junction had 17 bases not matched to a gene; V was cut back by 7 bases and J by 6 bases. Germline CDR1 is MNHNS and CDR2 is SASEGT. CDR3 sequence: CASISVGPGRGGEQYF. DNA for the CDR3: TGTGCCAGCATATCTGTTGGACCGGGCCGGGGGGGCGAGCAGTACTTC.

The CDR3 DNA follows: TGTGCCAGCAGCGTAGATGGGGACACTGAAGCTTTCTTT. Protein sequence: CASSVDGDTEAFF. The gene calls are TRBV9 and TRBJ1-1; no clear D gene. This CDR3 contains 13 residues. Germline V gives CDR1 SGDLS, CDR2 YYNGEE. Trimming shortened V by 0 bases and J by 3 bases, and 6 bases separated the two germline ends.